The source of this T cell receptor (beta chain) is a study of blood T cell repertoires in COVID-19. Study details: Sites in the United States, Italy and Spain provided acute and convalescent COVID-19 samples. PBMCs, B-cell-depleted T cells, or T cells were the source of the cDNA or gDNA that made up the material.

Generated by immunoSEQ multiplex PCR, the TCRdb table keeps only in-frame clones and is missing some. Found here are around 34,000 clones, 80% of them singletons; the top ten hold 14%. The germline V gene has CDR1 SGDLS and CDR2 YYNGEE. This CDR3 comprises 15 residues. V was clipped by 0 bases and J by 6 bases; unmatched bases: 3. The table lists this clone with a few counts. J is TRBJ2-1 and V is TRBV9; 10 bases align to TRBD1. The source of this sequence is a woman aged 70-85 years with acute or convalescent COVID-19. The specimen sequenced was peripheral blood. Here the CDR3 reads CASSVGTGGGNEQFF. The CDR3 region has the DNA TGTGCCAGCAGCGTAGGGACAGGGGGAGGCAATGAGCAGTTCTTC.